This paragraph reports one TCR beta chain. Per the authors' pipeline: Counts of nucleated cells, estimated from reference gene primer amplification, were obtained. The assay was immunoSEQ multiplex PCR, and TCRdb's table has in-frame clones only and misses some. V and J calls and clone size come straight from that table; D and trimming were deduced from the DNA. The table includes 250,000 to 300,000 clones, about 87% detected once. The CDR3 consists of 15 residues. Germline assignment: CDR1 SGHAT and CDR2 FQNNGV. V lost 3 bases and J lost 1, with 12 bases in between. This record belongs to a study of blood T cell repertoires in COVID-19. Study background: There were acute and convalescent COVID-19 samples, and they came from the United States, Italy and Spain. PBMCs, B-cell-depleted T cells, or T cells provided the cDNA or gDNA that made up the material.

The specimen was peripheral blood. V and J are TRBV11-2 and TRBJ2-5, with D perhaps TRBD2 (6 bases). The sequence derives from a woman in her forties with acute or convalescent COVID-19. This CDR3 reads CASSLGLLAQETQYF. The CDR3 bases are TGTGCCAGCAGCTTGGGCCTACTAGCCCAAGAGACCCAGTACTTC.